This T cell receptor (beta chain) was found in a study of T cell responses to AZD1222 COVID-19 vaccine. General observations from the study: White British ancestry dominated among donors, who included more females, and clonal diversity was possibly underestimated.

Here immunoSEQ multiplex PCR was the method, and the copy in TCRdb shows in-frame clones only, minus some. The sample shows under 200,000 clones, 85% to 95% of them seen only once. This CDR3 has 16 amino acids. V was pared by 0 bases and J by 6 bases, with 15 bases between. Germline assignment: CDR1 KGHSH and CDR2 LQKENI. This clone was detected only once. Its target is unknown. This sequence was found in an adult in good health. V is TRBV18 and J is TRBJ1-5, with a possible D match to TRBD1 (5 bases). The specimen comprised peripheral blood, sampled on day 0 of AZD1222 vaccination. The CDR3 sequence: CASSPPGGGVGQPQHF. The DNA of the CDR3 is TGTGCCAGCTCACCACCGGGCGGGGGAGTGGGTCAGCCCCAGCATTTT.